This is a list of T cell receptor beta chains from one sample in a study of vaccination and CD4 T cells after COVID-19. TCRdb called the PCR reads again in MiXCR, with one record for every CDR3 protein. The table records approximately 15,000 distinct CDR3 sequences, 20% to 25% of them present only once. No antigen is known for these receptors. Sequenced material: CD4+ T cells from blood, cultured in vitro, taken before SARS-CoV-2 vaccination. These receptors all come from a human donor who received a COVID-19 vaccine. The CDR3 runs from the conserved cysteine through the conserved F or W. A D gene is named only where the DNA matches it firmly.

CDR3: CASSRTSGGLSPRELFF; V: TRBV7-2; D: TRBD2; J: TRBJ2-2
CDR3: CASSLKQGAEAFF; V: TRBV7-2; D: NA; J: TRBJ1-1
CDR3: CASSHGGQVQETQYF; V: TRBV4-2; D: TRBD1; J: TRBJ2-5
CDR3: CASSLRRLVENSNEQFF; V: TRBV7-9; D: NA; J: TRBJ2-1
CDR3: CASSQASPSGVSSTDTQYF; V: TRBV4-1; D: TRBD2; J: TRBJ2-3
CDR3: CATSEFEDSLPYEQYF; V: TRBV10-3; D: NA; J: TRBJ2-7
CDR3: CASREQANYGYTF; V: TRBV27; D: NA; J: TRBJ1-2
CDR3: CATSDARDSRGYAF; V: TRBV24-1; D: NA; J: TRBJ1-2
CDR3: CSVEGVLEGNTEAFF; V: TRBV29-1; D: NA; J: TRBJ1-1
CDR3: CASSHALWARTEAFF; V: TRBV25-1; D: NA; J: TRBJ1-1
CDR3: CSARGQAEAFF; V: TRBV20-1; D: NA; J: TRBJ1-1
CDR3: CASSQDGAGNSPLHF; V: TRBV14; D: NA; J: TRBJ1-6
CDR3: CATLGRQGAFQPQHF; V: TRBV6-2/TRBV6-3; D: TRBD1; J: TRBJ1-5
CDR3: CSARKTGGEETQYF; V: TRBV20-1; D: NA; J: TRBJ2-5
CDR3: CSARAGSSGANVLTF; V: TRBV20-1; D: NA; J: TRBJ2-6
CDR3: CASSLRPLNTGELFF; V: TRBV12-3/TRBV12-4; D: NA; J: TRBJ2-2
CDR3: CASSLQGQAEKLFF; V: TRBV12-3/TRBV12-4; D: TRBD1; J: TRBJ1-4
CDR3: CSARRTSGVEQYF; V: TRBV20-1; D: TRBD2; J: TRBJ2-7
CDR3: CASSTSGVLADTQYF; V: TRBV19; D: TRBD2; J: TRBJ2-3
CDR3: CASSGSGGADGYTF; V: TRBV25-1; D: TRBD1; J: TRBJ1-2
CDR3: CAWSLGYEQYF; V: TRBV30; D: NA; J: TRBJ2-7
CDR3: CASSYGTGYEQYF; V: TRBV6-2/TRBV6-3; D: TRBD1; J: TRBJ2-7
CDR3: CASSYGDRGGEQYF; V: TRBV6-5; D: TRBD1; J: TRBJ2-7
CDR3: CASSLIRGRTFF; V: TRBV7-9; D: NA; J: TRBJ1-1
CDR3: CASSMRGTGANVLTF; V: TRBV19; D: NA; J: TRBJ2-6
CDR3: CASSKGLAGANTKAKNIQYF; V: TRBV6-1; D: TRBD2; J: TRBJ2-4
CDR3: CAYSGQNEQFF; V: TRBV20-1; D: TRBD2; J: TRBJ2-1
CDR3: CATSDQTEPAMYF; V: TRBV24-1; D: NA; J: TRBJ2-7
CDR3: CASSRPRDRNNEQFF; V: TRBV5-1; D: TRBD1; J: TRBJ2-1
CDR3: CASSAHAGTGVEQYF; V: TRBV5-6; D: TRBD1; J: TRBJ2-7
CDR3: CASSSYYNRGHTEAFF; V: TRBV5-6; D: TRBD1; J: TRBJ1-1